This TCR beta chain was identified during a study of cytomegalovirus exposure and HLA in healthy donors. Overall study context: Earlier findings included roughly 120 million unique TCR beta sequences obtained from approximately 170 million T cells. Points from the study as a whole: The authors reported that TCR beta sequences could predict HLA-A and HLA-B alleles. These predictions were accurate for most subjects in the first cohort. A later analysis reportedly identified an Asian-associated ancestry cluster as carrying fewer N-insertions than the approximately 670-donor mean.

The PCR had 60 Vbeta and 13 Jbeta primers. Clones were sequenced by immunoSEQ multiplex PCR, and TCRdb holds only the in-frame ones, with some missing. In the table there are 200,000 or so clones, around four fifths of which are singletons. Germline V gene lookup returns CDR1 SGDLS and CDR2 YYNGEE. V dropped 0 bases and J dropped 4; count of bases not matched to a gene: 6. This CDR3 comprises 16 residues. As regards this clone: Antigen specificity is unknown.

The sample was PBMCs. The source of this sequence is a woman between 45 and 60 years old in good health and CMV-seropositive. The chain employs TRBV9 and TRBJ2-2; 7 positions match TRBD1. In DNA form, the CDR3 reads TGTGCCAGCAGCGTAGAGAGGGGGCTCGGCACCGGGGAGCTGTTTTTT. Translated: CASSVERGLGTGELFF.